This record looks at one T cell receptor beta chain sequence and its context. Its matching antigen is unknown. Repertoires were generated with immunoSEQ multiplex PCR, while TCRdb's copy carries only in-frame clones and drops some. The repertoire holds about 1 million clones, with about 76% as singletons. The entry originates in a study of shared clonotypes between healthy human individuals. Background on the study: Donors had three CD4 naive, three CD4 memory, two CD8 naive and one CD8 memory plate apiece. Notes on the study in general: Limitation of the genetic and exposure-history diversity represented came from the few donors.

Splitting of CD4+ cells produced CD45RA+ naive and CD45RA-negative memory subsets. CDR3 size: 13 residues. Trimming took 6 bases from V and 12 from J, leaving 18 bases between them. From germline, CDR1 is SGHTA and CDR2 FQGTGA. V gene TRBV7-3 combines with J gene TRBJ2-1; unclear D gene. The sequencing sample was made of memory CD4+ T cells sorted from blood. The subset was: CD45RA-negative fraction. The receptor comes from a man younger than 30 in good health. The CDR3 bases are TGTGCCAGCAGGTCCATTGCCCGGAGTTGGCAGTTCTTC. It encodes CASRSIARSWQFF.